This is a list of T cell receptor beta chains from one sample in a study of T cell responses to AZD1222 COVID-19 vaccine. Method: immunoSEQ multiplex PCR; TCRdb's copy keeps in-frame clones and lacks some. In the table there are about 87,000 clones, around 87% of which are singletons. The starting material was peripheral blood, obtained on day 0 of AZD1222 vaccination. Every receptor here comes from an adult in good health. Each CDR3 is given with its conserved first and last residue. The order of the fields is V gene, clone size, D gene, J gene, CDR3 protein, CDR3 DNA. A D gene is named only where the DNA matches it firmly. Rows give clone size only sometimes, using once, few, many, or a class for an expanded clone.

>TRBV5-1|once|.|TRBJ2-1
CASSSGSGGGRLAFRYEQFF
TGCGCCAGCAGCTCCGGCTCTGGGGGGGGCAGGCTAGCGTTTAGGTATGAGCAGTTCTTC
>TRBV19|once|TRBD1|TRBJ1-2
CASTTDRGQDGYTF
TGTGCCAGTACCACGGACAGGGGGCAGGATGGCTACACCTTC
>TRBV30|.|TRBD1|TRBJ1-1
CAWKGAQMNTEAFF
TGTGCCTGGAAGGGGGCGCAGATGAACACTGAAGCTTTCTTT
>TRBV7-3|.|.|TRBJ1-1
CASSADRNTEAFF
TGTGCCAGCAGCGCGGACAGGAACACTGAAGCTTTCTTT
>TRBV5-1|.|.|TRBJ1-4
CASSRTDPNEKLFF
TGCGCCAGCAGCCGGACGGACCCAAATGAAAAACTGTTTTTT
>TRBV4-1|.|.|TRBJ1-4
CASSQVVGPVKLYDEKLFF
TGCGCCAGCAGCCAAGTAGTAGGCCCGGTCAAACTCTATGATGAAAAACTGTTTTTT
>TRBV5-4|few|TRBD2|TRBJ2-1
CASSLQTSGSLNEQFF
TGTGCCAGCAGCTTGCAGACTAGCGGGAGTTTAAATGAGCAGTTCTTC
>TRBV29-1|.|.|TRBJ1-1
CSVASGLEAFF
TGCAGCGTTGCCTCCGGACTTGAAGCTTTCTTT
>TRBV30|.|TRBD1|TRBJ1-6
CAWNSQGASYNSPLHF
TGTGCCTGGAACTCACAGGGGGCTTCCTATAATTCACCCCTCCACTTT
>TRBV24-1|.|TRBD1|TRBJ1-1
CATRGQGDTEAFF
TGTGCCACCAGGGGACAGGGAGACACTGAAGCTTTCTTT
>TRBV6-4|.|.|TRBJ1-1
CASSVKTNTEAFF
TGTGCCAGCAGTGTAAAAACGAACACTGAAGCTTTCTTT
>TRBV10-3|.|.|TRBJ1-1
CAIRFQGMNTEAFF
TGTGCCATCAGGTTCCAGGGAATGAACACTGAAGCTTTCTTT
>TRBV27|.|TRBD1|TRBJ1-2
CASKERQGNYGYTF
TGTGCCAGCAAGGAGAGACAGGGTAACTATGGCTACACCTTC
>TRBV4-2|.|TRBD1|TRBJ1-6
CASSQVPGQGDSPLHF
TGTGCCAGCAGCCAAGTACCGGGACAGGGGGATTCACCCCTCCACTTT
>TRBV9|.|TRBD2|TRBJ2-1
CASSFGTSGSYNEQFF
TGTGCCAGCAGCTTCGGGACTAGCGGGTCCTACAATGAGCAGTTCTTC
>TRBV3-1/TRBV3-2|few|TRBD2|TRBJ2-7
CASSHLLAGGPGEQYF
TGTGCCAGCAGCCACTTACTAGCGGGAGGGCCAGGCGAGCAGTACTTC
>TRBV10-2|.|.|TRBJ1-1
CASSEYRGNTEAFF
TGCGCCAGCAGTGAATATCGGGGGAACACTGAAGCTTTCTTT
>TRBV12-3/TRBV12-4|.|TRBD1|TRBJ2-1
CASRQGAYNEQFF
TGTGCCAGCAGACAGGGGGCCTACAATGAGCAGTTCTTC
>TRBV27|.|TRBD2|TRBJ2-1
CASSLRLAGDNEQFF
TGTGCCAGCAGTTTAAGGTTGGCGGGAGACAATGAGCAGTTCTTC
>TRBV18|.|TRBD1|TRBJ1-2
CASSPPQGGGYTF
TGTGCCAGCTCACCACCGCAGGGGGGCGGCTACACCTTC
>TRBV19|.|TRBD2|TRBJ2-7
CATRTSGAAYEQYF
TGTGCCACCCGGACTAGCGGAGCCGCCTACGAGCAGTACTTC
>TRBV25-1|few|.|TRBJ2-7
CASSDYEQYF
TGTGCCAGCAGTGACTACGAGCAGTACTTC
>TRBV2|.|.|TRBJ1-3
CASTTESSGNTIYF
TGTGCCAGCACGACAGAGAGCTCTGGAAACACCATATATTTT
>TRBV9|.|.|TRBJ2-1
CASSVDMVSYNEQFF
TGTGCCAGCAGCGTAGACATGGTTTCCTACAATGAGCAGTTCTTC
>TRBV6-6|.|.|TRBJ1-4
CASSYVQITEKLFF
TGTGCCAGCAGTTACGTTCAGATTACTGAAAAACTGTTTTTT
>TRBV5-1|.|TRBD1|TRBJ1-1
CASSLDGQGEFTEAFF
TGCGCCAGCAGCTTGGATGGACAGGGGGAATTTACTGAAGCTTTCTTT
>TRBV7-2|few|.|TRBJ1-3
CASSLELETPIYF
TGTGCCAGCAGCTTAGAACTAGAAACCCCCATATATTTT
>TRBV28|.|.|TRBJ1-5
CASSPSGQGNQPQHF
TGTGCCAGCAGTCCGAGTGGCCAGGGGAATCAGCCCCAGCATTTT
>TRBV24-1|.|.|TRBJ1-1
CATSTGNTEAFF
TGTGCCACCAGTACAGGGAACACTGAAGCTTTCTTT
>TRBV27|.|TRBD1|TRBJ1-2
CASSAGTGSLRGYTF
TGTGCCAGCAGTGCCGGGACAGGGAGCCTTCGGGGCTACACCTTC